This T cell receptor (beta chain) was identified during a study of blood T cells in healthy people across ages (dated by TCRdb to the mid-2010s). Describing the broader study: Template switching captured roughly one uniquely barcoded TCR beta cDNA molecule per two T cells in model experiments. The study measured age-related changes in TCR beta repertoire diversity using deep sequencing normalized with unique cDNA molecular identifiers. The donors were split into four age groups: young (average about 16 years), middle-aged (39), aged (approximately 60) and long-lived (roughly 80). To avoid experimental bias, donors of different ages were spread randomly across the sequencing lanes. The study analyzed two additional independent replicas of 1 million unique cDNA reads from the same blood draw for two donors, one aged 18 to 30 and one aged 80 or older. The paper's findings and limits, for the study overall: The CMV infection status of donors was not known, potentially confounding age-related changes in expanded clonotypes. Estimates of total diversity from one million sequenced T cells were regarded as lower bounds and underestimates. Compared with the aged group, the long-lived group had more naive CD4+ T cells, fewer expanded clones and increased TCR diversity, a pattern suggesting age selection. Observed TCR beta diversity per million T cells fell roughly linearly with age, and a significant reduction was already apparent by age around 36. Bulk unsorted PBMC profiling prevented conclusive comparison of naive and antigen-experienced compartments. A strong correlation was found between observed TCR beta diversity and the percentage of naive T cells measured by flow cytometry.

The CDR3 has 14 amino acids, counting the end cysteine and phenylalanine. The retained sequence is limited to the CDR3, 42 bases, with the frame set at the first base. The germline V gene sets CDR1 to WSHSY and CDR2 to SAAADI. This clonotype showed up just a few times. Its specific antigen is unknown. No much larger clone is present one base from it, and per-base qualities are unavailable. Receptor amplification or capture employed 5' RACE. The listed sequencing device is Illumina HiSeq 2500. A second PCR of roughly 6 to 11 cycles was run with a J-beta primer mix and a sample-barcoded 5' primer. A template-switch 5' adaptor carrying 12 random nucleotides introduced a unique molecular identifier onto each TCR beta cDNA molecule. Each sample yielded at least 2.5 million CDR3-containing paired-end reads. First-strand cDNA synthesis was performed from all RNA using the Mint cDNA synthesis kit, with priming by a TRBC-specific oligonucleotide. After uracil-DNA glycosylase treatment, a first 18-cycle PCR used universal primers M1SS and BC2_uni_R on all cDNA. The authors' pipeline ran thus. Normalization of each sample was performed by random selection of 1 million high-quality reads, each carrying a distinct molecular identifier. Reads sharing molecular identifiers were discarded rather than binned into consensus sequences. MiTCR, with a Q25 quality threshold and the strictest error-elimination algorithm, was used for CDR3 identification, clonotype clustering and error correction. A nonparametric unseen species model using Euler transformation provided a lower-bound estimate of total TCR beta diversity. TCRdb itself trimmed the public reads at Q25 with fastp, ran MiXCR and retained productive beta chains. Each CDR3 protein gets just one entry, which takes the most common genes and DNA from the rows behind it. Clone size and V and J calls follow TCRdb, not the original study. Recorded for this sample are hundreds of thousands of distinct CDR3 sequences; over 40% of them occurred a single time. About 32% of the sample rests with the top ten.

Donors were 39 systemically healthy Caucasian individuals from Russia aged roughly 6 to 90 years. Around 10 milliliters of peripheral blood were collected from each donor into EDTA-treated Vacutainer tubes. PBMCs were isolated by Ficoll-Paque density-gradient centrifugation, with at least 6 million obtained per sample. Trizol reagent was used to extract total RNA from PBMCs, with at least 6 micrograms per sample. For every donor, an aliquot of PBMCs went through flow cytometry to measure the percentages of naive CD45RAhigh/CD27high T cells. Specimen: blood. The source of this sequence is a man aged 80 or over in good health. The sequence is built from TRBV10-2 and TRBJ2-5; the junction holds 9 bases that match TRBD1. Gene TRBJ2-7 matches the end of the DNA better, so the J call may be wrong. The CDR3 in this case is CASRMGQGPYEQYF. The DNA sequence is given as TGCGCCAGCAGAATGGGACAGGGACCTTACGAGCAGTACTTC.